This T cell receptor (beta chain) was identified during a study of cytomegalovirus exposure and HLA in healthy donors. As for the study in general: Membership in the Caucasian-associated ancestry cluster was found for around four fifths of approximately 430 genotyped donors.

General observations from the study: TCR beta chain V- and J-gene trimming was linked, in a later analysis, to a missense variant in DCLRE1C.

It was with 60 Vbeta and 13 Jbeta primers that the PCR ran. Per the authors' pipeline: Counted up in a later analysis, unique TCR beta chains came to approximately 83 million, with around 12 million shared. Assay: immunoSEQ multiplex PCR; the TCRdb copy retains only in-frame clones and omits some. V and J calls and clone size come straight from that table; D and trimming were deduced from the DNA. The sample has 130,000 or so clones, approximately 72% seen once. This clone was counted only a few times. Its antigen is still unknown. The V gene's germline CDR1 is SGHRS and CDR2 YFSETQ. The V gene lost 2 bases and the J gene lost 0 bases, with 17 bases spanning the gap. The CDR3 runs 17 residues.

The chain couples TRBV5-1 to TRBJ2-5; tentatively, D is TRBD1 (8 bases). Sequencing was carried out using PBMCs. The clonotype was recovered from an older woman in good health and CMV-seronegative. CDR3 amino acids: CASSFHRTGRDQETQYF. The DNA of the CDR3 is TGCGCCAGCAGCTTTCACAGGACAGGGAGGGACCAAGAGACCCAGTACTTC.